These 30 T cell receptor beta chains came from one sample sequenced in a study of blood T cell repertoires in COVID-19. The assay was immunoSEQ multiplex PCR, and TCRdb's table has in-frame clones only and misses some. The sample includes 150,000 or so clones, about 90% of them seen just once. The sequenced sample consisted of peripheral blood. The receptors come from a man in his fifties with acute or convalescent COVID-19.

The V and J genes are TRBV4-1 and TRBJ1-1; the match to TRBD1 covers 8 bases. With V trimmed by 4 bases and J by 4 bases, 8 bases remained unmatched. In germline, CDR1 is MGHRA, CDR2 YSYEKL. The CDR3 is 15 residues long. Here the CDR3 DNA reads TGCGCCAGCAGCCCCCTACAGGGGGGAGGCACTGAAGCTTTCTTT. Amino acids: CASSPLQGGGTEAFF.

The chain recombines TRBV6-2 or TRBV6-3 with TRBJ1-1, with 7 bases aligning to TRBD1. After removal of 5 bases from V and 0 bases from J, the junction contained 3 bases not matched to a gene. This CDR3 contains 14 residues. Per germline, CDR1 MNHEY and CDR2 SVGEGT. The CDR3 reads CASSRDRLNTEAFF. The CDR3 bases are TGTGCCAGCAGTCGGGACAGATTGAACACTGAAGCTTTCTTT.

In DNA, the CDR3 is TGTGCCATCAGTGAGTCACTAGCGGGGGGCACAGATACGCAGTATTTT. Translating gives CAISESLAGGTDTQYF. This sequence joins TRBV10-3 and TRBJ2-3, with TRBD2 matching 11 bases. V trimming: 0 bases; J trimming: 1 base; junction bases outside the gene matches: 0. This CDR3 spans 16 amino acids. CDR1 is ENHRY, CDR2 SYGVKD, per germline.

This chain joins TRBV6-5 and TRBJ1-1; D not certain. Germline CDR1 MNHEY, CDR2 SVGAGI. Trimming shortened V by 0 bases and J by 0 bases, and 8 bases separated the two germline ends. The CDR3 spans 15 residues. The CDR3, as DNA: TGTGCCAGCAGTTACTCGGCCACACTGAACACTGAAGCTTTCTTT. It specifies CASSYSATLNTEAFF.

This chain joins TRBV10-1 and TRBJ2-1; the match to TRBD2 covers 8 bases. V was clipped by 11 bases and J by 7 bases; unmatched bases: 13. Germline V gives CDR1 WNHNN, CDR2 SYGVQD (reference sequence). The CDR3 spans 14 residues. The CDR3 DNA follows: TGCGCCCCCCGAGATCCGGGAGGGCCTAATGAGCAGTTCTTC. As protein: CAPRDPGGPNEQFF.

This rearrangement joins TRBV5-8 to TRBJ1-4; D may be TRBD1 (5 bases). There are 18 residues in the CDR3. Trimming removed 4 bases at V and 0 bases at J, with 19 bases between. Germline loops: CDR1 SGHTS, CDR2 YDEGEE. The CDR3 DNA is TGTGCCAGCAGCGCAGTTTGGGGCGCTCGACCAACTAATGAAAAACTGTTTTTT. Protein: CASSAVWGARPTNEKLFF.

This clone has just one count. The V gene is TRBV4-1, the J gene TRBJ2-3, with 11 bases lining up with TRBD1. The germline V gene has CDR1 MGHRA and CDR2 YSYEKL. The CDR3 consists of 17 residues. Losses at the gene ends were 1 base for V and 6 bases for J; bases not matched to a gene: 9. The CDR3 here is CASSQVGTGGLLDTQYF. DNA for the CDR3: TGCGCCAGCAGCCAAGTAGGGACAGGGGGACTTTTGGATACGCAGTATTTT.

This CDR3 is CASSLGAYTEAFF. CDR3 coding DNA: TGTGCCAGCAGCTTAGGGGCGTACACTGAAGCTTTCTTT. This chain uses TRBV7-9 with TRBJ1-1; D is unresolved. This CDR3 has 13 amino acids. The V gene's germline CDR1 is SEHNR and CDR2 FQNEAQ (reference sequence). The V and J ends lost 1 base and 3 bases respectively, with 6 bases between them.

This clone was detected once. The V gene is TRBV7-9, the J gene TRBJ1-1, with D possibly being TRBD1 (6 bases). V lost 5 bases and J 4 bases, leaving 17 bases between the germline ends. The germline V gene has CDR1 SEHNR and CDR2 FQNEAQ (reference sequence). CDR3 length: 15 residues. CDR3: CASSHNRVPGTEAFF. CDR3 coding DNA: TGTGCCAGCAGCCACAACAGGGTTCCCGGCACTGAAGCTTTCTTT.

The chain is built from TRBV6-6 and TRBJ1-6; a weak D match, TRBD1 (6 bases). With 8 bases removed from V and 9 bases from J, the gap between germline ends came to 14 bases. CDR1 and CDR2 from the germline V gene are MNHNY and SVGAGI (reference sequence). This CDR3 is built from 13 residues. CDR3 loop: CASHRAVGSPLHF. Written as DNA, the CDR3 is TGTGCCAGCCACAGGGCAGTCGGTTCACCCCTCCACTTT.

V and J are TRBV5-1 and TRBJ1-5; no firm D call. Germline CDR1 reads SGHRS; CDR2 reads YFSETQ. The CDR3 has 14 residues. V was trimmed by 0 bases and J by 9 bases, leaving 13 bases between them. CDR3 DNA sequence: TGCGCCAGCAGCTTGGATTCGGGGATAAGGCCCCAGCATTTT. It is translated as CASSLDSGIRPQHF.

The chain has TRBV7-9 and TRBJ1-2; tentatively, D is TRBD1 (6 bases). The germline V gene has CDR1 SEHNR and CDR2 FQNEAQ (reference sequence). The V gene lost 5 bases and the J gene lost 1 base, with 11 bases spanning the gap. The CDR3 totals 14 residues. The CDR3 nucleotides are TGTGCCAGCAGCAGCAACAGGGATAACTATGGCTACACCTTC. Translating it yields CASSSNRDNYGYTF.

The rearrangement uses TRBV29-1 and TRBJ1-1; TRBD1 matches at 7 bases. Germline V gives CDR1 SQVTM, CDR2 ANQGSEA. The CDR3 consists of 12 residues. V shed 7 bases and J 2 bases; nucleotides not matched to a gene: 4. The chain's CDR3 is CSAGQVNTEAFF. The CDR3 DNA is TGCAGCGCTGGACAGGTCAACACTGAAGCTTTCTTT.

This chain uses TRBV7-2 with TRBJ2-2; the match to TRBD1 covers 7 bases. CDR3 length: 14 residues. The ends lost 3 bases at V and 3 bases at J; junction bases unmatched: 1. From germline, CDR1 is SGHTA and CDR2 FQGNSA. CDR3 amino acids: CASSLGQHTGELFF. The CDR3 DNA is TGTGCCAGCAGCTTGGGACAGCACACCGGGGAGCTGTTTTTT.

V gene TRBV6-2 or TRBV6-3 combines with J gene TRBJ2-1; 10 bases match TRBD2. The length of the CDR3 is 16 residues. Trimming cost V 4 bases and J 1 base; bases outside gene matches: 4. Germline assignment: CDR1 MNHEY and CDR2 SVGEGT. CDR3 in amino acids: CASSSGAGGSYNEQFF. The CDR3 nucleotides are TGTGCCAGCAGTTCTGGAGCGGGAGGGTCCTACAATGAGCAGTTCTTC.

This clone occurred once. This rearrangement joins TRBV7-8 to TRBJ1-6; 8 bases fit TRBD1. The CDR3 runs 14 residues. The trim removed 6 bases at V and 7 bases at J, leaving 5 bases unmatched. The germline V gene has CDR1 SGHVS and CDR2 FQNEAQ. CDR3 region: CASRYDRGNSPLHF. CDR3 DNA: TGTGCCAGCAGGTACGACAGGGGAAATTCACCCCTCCACTTT.

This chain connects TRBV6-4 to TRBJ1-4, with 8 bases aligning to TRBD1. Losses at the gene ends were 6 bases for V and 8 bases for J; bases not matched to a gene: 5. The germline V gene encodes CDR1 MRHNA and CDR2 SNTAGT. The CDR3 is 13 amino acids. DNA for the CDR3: TGTGCCAGCAGAGGACAGGGAAGGGAAAAACTGTTTTTT. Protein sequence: CASRGQGREKLFF.

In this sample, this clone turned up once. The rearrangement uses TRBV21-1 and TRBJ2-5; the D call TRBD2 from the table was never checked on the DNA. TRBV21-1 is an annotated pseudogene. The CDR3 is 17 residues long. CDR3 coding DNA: TGTGCCAGCAGCAAAGAATGCGGGGACCCTAACCAAGAGACCCAGTACTTC. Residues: CASSKECGDPNQETQYF.

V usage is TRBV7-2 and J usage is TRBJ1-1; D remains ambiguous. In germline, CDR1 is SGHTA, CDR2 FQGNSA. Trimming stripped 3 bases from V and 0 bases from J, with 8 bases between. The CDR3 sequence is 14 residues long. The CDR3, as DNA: TGTGCCAGCAGCTTGGGCTCCATGAACACTGAAGCTTTCTTT. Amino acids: CASSLGSMNTEAFF.

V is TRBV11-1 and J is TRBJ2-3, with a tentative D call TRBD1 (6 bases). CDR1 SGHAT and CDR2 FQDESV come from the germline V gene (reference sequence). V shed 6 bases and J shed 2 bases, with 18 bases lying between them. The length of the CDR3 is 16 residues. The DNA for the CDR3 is TGTGCCAGCAGGCTCGGACAGTTGGGCTACACAGATACGCAGTATTTT. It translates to CASRLGQLGYTDTQYF.

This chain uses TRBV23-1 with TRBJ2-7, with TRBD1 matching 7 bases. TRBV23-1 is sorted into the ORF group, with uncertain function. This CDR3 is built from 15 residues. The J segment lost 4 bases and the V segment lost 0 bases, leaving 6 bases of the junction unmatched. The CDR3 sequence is CASSQSGTESYEQYF. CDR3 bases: TGCGCCAGCAGTCAATCGGGGACAGAATCTTACGAGCAGTACTTC.

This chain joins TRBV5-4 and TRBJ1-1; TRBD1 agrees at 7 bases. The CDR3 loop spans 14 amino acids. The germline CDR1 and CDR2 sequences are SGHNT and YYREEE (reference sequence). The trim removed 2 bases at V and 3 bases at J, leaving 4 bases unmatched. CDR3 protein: CASSLTGEHTEAFF. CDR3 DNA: TGTGCCAGCAGCTTAACAGGGGAGCACACTGAAGCTTTCTTT.

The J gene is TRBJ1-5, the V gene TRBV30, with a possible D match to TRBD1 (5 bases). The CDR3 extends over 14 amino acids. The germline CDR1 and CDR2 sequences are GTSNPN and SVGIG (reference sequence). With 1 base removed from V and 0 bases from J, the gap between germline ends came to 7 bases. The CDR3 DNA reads TGTGCCTGGAGTGGGGGGGATAGCAATCAGCCCCAGCATTTT. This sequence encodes CAWSGGDSNQPQHF.

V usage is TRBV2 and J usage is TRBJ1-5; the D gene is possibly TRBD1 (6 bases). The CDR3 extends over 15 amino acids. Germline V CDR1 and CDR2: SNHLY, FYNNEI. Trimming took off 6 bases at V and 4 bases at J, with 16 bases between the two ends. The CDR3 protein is CASRPTTGPNQPQHF. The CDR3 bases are TGTGCCAGCAGGCCCACAACAGGGCCGAATCAGCCCCAGCATTTT.

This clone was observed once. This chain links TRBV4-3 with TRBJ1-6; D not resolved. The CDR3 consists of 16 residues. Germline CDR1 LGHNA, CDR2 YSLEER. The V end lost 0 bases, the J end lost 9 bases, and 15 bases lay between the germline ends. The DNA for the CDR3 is TGCGCCAGCAGCCAAGAATGGGCTACCTTGATTTCACCCCTCCACTTT. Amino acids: CASSQEWATLISPLHF.

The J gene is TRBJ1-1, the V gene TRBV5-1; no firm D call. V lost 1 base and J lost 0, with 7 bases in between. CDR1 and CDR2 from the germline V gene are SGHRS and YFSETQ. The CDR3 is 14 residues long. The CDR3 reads CASSLNTLNTEAFF. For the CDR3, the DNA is TGCGCCAGCAGCTTGAATACTTTGAACACTGAAGCTTTCTTT.

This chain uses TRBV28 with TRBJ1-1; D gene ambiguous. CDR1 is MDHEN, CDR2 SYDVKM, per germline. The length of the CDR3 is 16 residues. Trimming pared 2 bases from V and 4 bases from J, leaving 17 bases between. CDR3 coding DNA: TGTGCCAGCAGTTTACTCCCCGGAGGTGTCGGCACTGAAGCTTTCTTT. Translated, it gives CASSLLPGGVGTEAFF.

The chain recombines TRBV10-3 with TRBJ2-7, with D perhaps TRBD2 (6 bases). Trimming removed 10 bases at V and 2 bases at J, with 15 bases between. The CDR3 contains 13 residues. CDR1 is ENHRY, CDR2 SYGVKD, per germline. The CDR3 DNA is TGTGCCAGCACGGGAGAAACCGCCTACGAGCAGTACTTC. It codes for CASTGETAYEQYF.

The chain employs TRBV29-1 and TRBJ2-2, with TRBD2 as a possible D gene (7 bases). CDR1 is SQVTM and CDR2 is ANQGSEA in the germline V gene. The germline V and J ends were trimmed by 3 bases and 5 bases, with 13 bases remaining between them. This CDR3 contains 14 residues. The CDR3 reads CSVDVGGATGELFF. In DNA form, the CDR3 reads TGCAGCGTTGATGTAGGGGGGGCGACCGGGGAGCTGTTTTTT.

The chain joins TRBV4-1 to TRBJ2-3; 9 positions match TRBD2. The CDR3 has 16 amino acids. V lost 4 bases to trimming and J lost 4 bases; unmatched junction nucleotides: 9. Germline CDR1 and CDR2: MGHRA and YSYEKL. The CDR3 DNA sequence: TGCGCCAGCAGCCCCCTGGGGGCGGGGGGGGCAGATACGCAGTATTTT. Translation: CASSPLGAGGADTQYF.